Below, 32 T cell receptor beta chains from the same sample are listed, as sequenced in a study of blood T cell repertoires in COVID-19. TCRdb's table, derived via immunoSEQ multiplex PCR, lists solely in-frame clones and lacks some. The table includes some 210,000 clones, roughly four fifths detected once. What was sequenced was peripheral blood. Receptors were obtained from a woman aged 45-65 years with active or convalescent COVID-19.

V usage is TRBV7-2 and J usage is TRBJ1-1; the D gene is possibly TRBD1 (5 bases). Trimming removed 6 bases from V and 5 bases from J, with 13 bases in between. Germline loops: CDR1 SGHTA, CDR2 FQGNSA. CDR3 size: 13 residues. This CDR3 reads CASRWQGNTEAFF. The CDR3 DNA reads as TGTGCCAGCAGGTGGCAGGGTAATACTGAAGCTTTCTTT.

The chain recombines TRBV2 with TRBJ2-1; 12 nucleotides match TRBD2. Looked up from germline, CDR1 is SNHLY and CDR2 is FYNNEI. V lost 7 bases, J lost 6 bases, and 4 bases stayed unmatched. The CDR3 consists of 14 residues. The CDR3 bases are TGTGCCAGCATCCAGACTAGCGGGAGCAATGAGCAGTTCTTC. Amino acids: CASIQTSGSNEQFF.

CDR3 bases: TGTGCCAGCAGTCAACAGGGTTTCACCGGGGAGCTGTTTTTT. Protein: CASSQQGFTGELFF. The chain couples TRBV7-9 to TRBJ2-2; D is possibly TRBD1 (6 bases). V lost 6 bases to trimming and J lost 4 bases, with 12 bases between them. The CDR3 is 14 amino acids. Germline CDR1 and CDR2: SEHNR and FQNEAQ (reference sequence).

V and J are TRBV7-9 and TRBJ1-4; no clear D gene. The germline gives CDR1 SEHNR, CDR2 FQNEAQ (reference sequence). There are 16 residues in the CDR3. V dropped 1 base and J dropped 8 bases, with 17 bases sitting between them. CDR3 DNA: TGTGCCAGCAGCTTAGGAGACCGTCTTTTGGAGGAAAAACTGTTTTTT. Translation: CASSLGDRLLEEKLFF. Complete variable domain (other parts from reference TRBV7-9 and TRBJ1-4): DTGVSQNPRHKITKRGQNVTFRCDPISEHNRLYWYRQTLGQGPEFLTYFQNEAQLEKSRLLSDRFSAERPKGSFSTLEIQRTEQGDSAMYLCASSLGDRLLEEKLFFGSGTQLSVL.

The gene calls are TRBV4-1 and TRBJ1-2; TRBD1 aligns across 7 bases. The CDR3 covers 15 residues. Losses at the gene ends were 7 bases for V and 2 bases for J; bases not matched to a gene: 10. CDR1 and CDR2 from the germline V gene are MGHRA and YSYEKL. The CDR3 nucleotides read TGCGCCAGCACCTCTACAGGGGATCAGAACTATGGCTACACCTTC. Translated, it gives CASTSTGDQNYGYTF.

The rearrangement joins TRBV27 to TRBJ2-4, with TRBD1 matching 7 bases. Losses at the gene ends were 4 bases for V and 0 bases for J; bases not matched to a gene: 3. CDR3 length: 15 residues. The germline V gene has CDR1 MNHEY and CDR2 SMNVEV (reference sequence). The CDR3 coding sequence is TGTGCCAGCAGTTCCGGACAGGTAGCCAAAAACATTCAGTACTTC. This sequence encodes CASSSGQVAKNIQYF.

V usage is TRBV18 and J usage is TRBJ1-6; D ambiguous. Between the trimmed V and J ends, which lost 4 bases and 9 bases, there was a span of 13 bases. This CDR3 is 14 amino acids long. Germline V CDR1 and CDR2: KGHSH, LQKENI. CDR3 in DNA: TGTGCCAGCTCACTTGCCCCCTCGGGTTCACCCCTCCACTTT. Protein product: CASSLAPSGSPLHF.

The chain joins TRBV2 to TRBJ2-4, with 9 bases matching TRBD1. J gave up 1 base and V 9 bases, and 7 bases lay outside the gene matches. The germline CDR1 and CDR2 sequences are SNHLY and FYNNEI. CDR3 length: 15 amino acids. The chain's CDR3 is CASTGTGTAKNIQYF. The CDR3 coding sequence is TGTGCCAGTACTGGGACAGGGACGGCCAAAAACATTCAGTACTTC.

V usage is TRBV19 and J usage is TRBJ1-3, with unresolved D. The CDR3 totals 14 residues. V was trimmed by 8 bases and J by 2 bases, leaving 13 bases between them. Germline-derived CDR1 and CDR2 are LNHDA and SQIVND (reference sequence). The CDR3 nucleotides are TGTGCCAGTGGAACGGGGATGGCTGGAAACACCATATATTTT. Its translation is CASGTGMAGNTIYF.

The CDR3 here is CASSSAGTGGNYGYTF. CDR3 DNA sequence: TGTGCCAGCAGCTCTGCAGGGACAGGGGGCAACTATGGCTACACCTTC. This chain links TRBV13 with TRBJ1-2; 12 nucleotides align to TRBD1. The CDR3 consists of 16 residues. Germline values: CDR1 PRHDT, CDR2 FYEKMQ (reference sequence). With 4 bases clipped from V and 2 bases from J, the junction kept 5 bases outside the gene matches.

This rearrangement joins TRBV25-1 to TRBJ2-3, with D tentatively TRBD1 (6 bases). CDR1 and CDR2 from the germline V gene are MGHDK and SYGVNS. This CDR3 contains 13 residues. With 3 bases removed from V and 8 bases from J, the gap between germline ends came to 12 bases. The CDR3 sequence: CASSDGTRGTQYF. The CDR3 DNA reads TGTGCCAGCAGTGACGGGACAAGGGGTACGCAGTATTTT.

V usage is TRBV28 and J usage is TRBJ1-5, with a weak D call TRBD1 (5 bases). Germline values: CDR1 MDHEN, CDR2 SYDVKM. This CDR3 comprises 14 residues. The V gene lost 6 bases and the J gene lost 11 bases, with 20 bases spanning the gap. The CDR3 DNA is TGTGCCAGCAGACAATCGACAGACAGCCCTGCCCAGCATTTT. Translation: CASRQSTDSPAQHF.

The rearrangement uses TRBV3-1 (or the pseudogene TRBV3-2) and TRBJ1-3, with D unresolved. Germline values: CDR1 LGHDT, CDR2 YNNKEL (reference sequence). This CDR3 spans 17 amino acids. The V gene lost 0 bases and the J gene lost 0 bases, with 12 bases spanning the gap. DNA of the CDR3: TGTGCCAGCAGCCAAGATTTGCACAGAAGCTCTGGAAACACCATATATTTT. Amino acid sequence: CASSQDLHRSSGNTIYF.

The CDR3 sequence is CASSSGGRQETQYF. The CDR3 DNA is TGTGCCAGCAGCTCAGGGGGGAGACAAGAGACCCAGTACTTC. This sequence joins TRBV7-9 and TRBJ2-5; D may be TRBD1 (7 bases). The V gene lost 4 bases and the J gene lost 2 bases, with 11 bases spanning the gap. In germline, CDR1 is SEHNR, CDR2 FQNEAQ (reference sequence). The CDR3 runs 14 residues.

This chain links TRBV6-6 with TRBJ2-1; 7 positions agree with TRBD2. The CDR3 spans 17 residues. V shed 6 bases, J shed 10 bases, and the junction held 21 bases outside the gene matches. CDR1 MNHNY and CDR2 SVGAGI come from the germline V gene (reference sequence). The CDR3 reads CASRRYLTRTSDHEQFF. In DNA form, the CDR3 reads TGTGCCAGCAGACGATATCTAACGAGGACTAGTGACCACGAGCAGTTCTTC.

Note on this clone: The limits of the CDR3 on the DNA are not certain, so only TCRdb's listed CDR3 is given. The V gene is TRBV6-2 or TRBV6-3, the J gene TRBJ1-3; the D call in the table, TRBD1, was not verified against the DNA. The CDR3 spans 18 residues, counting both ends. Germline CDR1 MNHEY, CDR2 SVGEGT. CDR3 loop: CASSYISGQGASGNTIYF.

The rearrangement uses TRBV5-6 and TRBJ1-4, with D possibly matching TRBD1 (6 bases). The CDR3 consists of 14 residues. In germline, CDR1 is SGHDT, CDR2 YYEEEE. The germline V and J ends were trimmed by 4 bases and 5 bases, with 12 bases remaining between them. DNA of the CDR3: TGTGCCAGCAGCATCGGGACACGGAATGAAAAACTGTTTTTT. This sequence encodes CASSIGTRNEKLFF. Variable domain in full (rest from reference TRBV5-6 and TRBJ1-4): DAGVTQSPTHLIKTRGQQVTLRCSPKSGHDTVSWYQQALGQGPQFIFQYYEEEERQRGNFPDRFSGHQFPNYSSELNVNALLLGDSALYLCASSIGTRNEKLFFGSGTQLSVL.

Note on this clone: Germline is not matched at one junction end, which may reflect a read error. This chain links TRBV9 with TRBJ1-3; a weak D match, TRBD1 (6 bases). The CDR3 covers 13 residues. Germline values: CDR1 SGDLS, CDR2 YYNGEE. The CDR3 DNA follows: TGTGCCAGCGCGGGGGGCTCTAGAAACACCATATATTTT. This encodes CASAGGSRNTIYF.

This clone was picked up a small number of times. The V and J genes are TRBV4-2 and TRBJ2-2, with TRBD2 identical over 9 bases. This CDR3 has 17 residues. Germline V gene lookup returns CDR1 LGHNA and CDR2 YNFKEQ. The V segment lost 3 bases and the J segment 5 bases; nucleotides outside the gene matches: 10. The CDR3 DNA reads TGTGCCAGCAGCCAGGAATTGCTAGCGGGACGAACCGGGGAGCTGTTTTTT. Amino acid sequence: CASSQELLAGRTGELFF.

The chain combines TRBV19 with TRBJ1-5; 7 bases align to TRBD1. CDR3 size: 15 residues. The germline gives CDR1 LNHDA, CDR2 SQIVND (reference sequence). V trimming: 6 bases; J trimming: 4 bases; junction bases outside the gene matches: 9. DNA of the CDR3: TGTGCCAGTAGCCGCCCGGACAGGTCTAATCAGCCCCAGCATTTT. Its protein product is CASSRPDRSNQPQHF.

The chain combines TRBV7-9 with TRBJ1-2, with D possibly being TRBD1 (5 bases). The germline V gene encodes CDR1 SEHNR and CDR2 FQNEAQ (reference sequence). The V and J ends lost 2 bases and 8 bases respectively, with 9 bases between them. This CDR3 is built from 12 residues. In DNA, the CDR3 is TGTGCCAGCAGCTTATGGGGGGAAGGCTACACCTTC. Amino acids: CASSLWGEGYTF.

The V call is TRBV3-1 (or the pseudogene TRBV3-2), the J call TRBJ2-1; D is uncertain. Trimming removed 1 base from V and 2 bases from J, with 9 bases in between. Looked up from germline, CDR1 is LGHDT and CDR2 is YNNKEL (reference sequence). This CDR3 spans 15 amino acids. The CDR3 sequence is CASSQGAMAYNEQFF. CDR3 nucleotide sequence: TGTGCCAGCAGCCAAGGGGCCATGGCCTACAATGAGCAGTTCTTC.

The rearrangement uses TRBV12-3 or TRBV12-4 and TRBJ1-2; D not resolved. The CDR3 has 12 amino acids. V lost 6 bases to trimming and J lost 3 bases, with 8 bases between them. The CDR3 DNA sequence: TGTGCCAGCAGCCAAATGTACTATGGCTACACCTTC. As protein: CASSQMYYGYTF.

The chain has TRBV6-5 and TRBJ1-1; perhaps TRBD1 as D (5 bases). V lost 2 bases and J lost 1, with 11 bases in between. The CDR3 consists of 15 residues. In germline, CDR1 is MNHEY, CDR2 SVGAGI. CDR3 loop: CASSYNQGANTEAFF. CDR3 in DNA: TGTGCCAGCAGTTACAACCAAGGGGCGAACACTGAAGCTTTCTTT.

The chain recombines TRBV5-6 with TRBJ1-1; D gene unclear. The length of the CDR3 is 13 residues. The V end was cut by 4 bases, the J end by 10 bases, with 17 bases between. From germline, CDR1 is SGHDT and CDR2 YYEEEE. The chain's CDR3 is CASSQRAGPAAFF. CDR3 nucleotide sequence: TGTGCCAGCAGCCAGAGAGCGGGCCCGGCAGCTTTCTTT. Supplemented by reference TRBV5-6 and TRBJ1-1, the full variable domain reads DAGVTQSPTHLIKTRGQQVTLRCSPKSGHDTVSWYQQALGQGPQFIFQYYEEEERQRGNFPDRFSGHQFPNYSSELNVNALLLGDSALYLCASSQRAGPAAFFGQGTRLTVV.

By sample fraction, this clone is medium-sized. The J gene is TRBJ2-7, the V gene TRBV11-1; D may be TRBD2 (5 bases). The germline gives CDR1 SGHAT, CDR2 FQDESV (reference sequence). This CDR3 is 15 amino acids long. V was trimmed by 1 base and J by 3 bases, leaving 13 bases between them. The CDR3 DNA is TGTGCCAGCAGCTTAGGGGCAGGAACTAGCTACGAGCAGTACTTC. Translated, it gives CASSLGAGTSYEQYF. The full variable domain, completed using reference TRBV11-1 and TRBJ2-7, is EAEVAQSPRYKITEKSQAVAFWCDPISGHATLYWYRQILGQGPELLVQFQDESVVDDSQLPKDRFSAERLKGVDSTLKIQPAELGDSAMYLCASSLGAGTSYEQYFGPGTRLTVT.

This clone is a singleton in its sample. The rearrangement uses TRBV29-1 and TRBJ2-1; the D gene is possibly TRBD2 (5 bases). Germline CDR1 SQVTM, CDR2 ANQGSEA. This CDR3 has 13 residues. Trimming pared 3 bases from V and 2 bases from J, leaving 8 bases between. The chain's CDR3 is CSVDEGTYNEQFF. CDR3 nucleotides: TGCAGCGTTGATGAGGGAACCTACAATGAGCAGTTCTTC.

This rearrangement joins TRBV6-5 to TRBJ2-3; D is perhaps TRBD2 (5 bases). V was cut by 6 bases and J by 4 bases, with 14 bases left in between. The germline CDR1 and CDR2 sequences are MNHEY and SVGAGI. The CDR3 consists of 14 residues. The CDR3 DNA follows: TGTGCCAGCAGGCGTAGCGTCGGGGCAGATACGCAGTATTTT. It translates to CASRRSVGADTQYF.

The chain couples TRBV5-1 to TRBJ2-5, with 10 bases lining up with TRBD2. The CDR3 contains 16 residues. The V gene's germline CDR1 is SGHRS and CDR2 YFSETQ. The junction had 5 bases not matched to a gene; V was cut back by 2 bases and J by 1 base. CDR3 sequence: CASSLTSGAPQETQYF. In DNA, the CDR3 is TGCGCCAGCAGCTTAACTAGCGGGGCACCCCAAGAGACCCAGTACTTC.

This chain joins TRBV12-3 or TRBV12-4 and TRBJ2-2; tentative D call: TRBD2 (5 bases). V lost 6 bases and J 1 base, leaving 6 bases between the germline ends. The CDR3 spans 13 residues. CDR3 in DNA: TGTGCCAGCAGGAGGGTGAACACCGGGGAGCTGTTTTTT. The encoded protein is CASRRVNTGELFF.

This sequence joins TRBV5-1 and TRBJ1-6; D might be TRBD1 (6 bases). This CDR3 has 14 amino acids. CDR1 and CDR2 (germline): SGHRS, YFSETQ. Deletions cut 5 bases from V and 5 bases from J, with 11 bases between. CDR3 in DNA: TGCGCCAGCAGTACGACAGGAAATAATTCACCCCTCCACTTT. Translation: CASSTTGNNSPLHF.

DNA for the CDR3: TGCGCCAGCAGCTTGGGACTTCTTAGCAATCAGCCCCAGCATTTT. This sequence encodes CASSLGLLSNQPQHF. J is TRBJ1-5 and V is TRBV5-1; D not resolved. This CDR3 is 15 amino acids long. Trimming cost V 0 bases and J 0 bases, with 7 bases left between them. Germline V gene sequence: CDR1 SGHRS, CDR2 YFSETQ.